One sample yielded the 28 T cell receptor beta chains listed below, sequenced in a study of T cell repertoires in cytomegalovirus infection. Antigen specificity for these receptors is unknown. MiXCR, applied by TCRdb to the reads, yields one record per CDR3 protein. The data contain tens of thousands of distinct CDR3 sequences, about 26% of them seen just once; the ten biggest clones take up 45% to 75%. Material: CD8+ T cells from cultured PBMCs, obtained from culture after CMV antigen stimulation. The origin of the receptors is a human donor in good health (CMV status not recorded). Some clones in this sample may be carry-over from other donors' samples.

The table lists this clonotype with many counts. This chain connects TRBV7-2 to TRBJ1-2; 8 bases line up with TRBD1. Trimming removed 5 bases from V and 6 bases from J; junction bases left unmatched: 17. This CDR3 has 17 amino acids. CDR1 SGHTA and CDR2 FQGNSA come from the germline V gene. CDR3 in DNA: TGTGCCAGCAGCCCACTGCACACAACCACGACAGGGGATGGCTACACCTTC. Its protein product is CASSPLHTTTTGDGYTF.

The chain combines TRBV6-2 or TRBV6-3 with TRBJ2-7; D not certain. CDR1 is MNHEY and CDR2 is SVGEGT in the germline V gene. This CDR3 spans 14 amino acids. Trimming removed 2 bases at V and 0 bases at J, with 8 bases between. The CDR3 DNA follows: TGTGCCAGCAGTTACGGCAGGAGCTCCTACGAGCAGTACTTC. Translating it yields CASSYGRSSYEQYF.

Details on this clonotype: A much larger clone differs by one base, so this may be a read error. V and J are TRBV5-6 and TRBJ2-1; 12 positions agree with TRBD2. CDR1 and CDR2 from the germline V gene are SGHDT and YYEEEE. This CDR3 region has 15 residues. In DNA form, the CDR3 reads TGTGTCAGCAGCTGGACTAGCGGGATCTACAATGAGCAGTTCTTC. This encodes CVSSWTSGIYNEQFF. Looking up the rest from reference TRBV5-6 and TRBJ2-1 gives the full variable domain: DAGVTQSPTHLIKTRGQQVTLRCSPKSGHDTVSWYQQALGQGPQFIFQYYEEEERQRGNFPDRFSGHQFPNYSSELNVNALLLGDSALYLCVSSWTSGIYNEQFFGPGTRLTVL.

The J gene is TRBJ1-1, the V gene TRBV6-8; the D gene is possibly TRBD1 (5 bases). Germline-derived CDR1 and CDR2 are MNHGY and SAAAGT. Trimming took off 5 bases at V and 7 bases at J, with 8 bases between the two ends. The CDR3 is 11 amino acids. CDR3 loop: CASSAGDEAFF. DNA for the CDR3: TGTGCCAGCAGTGCGGGGGATGAAGCTTTCTTT.

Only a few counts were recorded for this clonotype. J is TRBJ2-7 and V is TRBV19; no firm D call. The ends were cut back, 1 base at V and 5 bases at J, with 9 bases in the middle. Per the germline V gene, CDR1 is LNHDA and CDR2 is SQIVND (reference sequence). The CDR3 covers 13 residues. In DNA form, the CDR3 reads TGTGCCAGTAGTATAGTAAGTAATAACGAGCAGTACTTC. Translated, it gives CASSIVSNNEQYF.

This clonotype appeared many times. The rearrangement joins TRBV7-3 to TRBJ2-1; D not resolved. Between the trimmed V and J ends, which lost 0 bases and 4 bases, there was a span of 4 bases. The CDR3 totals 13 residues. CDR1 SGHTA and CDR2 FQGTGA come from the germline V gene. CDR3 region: CASSLTAYNEQFF. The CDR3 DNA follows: TGTGCCAGCAGCTTAACGGCTTACAATGAGCAGTTCTTC.

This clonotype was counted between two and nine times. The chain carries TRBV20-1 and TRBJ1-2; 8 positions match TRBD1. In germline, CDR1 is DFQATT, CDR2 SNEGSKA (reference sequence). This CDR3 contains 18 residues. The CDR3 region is CSAKPPRDRSQEGYGYTF. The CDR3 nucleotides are TGCAGCGCCAAACCCCCCCGGGACAGGTCACAGGAGGGATATGGCTACACCTTC.

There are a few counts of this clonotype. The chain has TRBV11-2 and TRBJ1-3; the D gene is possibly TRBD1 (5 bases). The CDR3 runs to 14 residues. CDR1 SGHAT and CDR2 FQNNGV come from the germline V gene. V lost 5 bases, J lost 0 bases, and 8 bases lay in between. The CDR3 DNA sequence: TGTGCCAGCAGCCGGGACGACTCTGGAAACACCATATATTTT. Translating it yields CASSRDDSGNTIYF.

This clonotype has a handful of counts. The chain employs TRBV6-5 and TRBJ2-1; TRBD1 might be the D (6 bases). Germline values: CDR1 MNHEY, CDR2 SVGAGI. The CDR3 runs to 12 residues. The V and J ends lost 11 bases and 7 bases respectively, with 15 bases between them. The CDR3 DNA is TGTGCCGTCCGGACAGCGTATAATGAGCAGTTCTTC. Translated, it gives CAVRTAYNEQFF.

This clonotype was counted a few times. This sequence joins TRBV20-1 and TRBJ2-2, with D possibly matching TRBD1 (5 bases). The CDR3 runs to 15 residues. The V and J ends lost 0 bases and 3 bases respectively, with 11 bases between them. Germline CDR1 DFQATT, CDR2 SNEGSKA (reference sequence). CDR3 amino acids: CSAREFGQDTGELFF. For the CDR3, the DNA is TGCAGTGCTAGAGAATTCGGACAAGACACCGGGGAGCTGTTTTTT.

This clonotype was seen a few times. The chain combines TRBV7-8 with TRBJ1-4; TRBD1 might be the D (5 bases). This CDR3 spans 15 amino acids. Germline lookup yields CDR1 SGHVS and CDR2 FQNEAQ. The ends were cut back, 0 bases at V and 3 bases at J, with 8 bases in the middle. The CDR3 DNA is TGTGCCAGCAGCTTAGCTACAGGCTCTAATGAAAAACTGTTTTTT. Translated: CASSLATGSNEKLFF.

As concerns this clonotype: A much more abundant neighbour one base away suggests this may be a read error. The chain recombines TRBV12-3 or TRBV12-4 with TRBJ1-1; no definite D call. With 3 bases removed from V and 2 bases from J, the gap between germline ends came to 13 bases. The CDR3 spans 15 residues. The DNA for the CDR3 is TGTGCCAGCAGTTTGAAGTCCGTGCCCAACACTGAAGCTTTCTTT. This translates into CASSLKSVPNTEAFF.

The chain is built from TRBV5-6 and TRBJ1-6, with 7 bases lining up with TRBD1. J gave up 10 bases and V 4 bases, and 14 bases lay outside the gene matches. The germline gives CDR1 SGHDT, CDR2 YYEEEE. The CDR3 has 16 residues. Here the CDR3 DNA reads TGTGCCAGCAGCAAAGACCGACAGGGCGCCCTGTCACCCCTCCACTTT. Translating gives CASSKDRQGALSPLHF.

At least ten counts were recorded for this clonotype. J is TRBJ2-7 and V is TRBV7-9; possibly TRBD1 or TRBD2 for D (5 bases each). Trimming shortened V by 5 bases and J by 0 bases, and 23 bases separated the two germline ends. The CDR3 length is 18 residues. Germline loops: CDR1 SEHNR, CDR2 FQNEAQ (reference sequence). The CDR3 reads CASSPPASFEGLSYEQYF. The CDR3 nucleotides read TGTGCCAGCAGCCCCCCCGCTAGCTTTGAGGGGCTCTCCTACGAGCAGTACTTC.

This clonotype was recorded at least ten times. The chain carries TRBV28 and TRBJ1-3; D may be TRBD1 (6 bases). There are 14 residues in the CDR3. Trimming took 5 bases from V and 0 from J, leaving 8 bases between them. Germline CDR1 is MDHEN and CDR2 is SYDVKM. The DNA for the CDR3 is TGTGCCAGCAGTGACAGGATCTCTGGAAACACCATATATTTT. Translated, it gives CASSDRISGNTIYF.

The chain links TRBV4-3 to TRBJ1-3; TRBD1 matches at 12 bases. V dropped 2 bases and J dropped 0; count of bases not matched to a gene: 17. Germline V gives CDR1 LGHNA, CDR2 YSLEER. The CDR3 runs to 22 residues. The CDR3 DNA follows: TGCGCCAGCAGCCAAACCAGACAGCCGGGACAGGGGGCCTTCTACTCTGGAAACACCATATATTTT. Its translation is CASSQTRQPGQGAFYSGNTIYF.

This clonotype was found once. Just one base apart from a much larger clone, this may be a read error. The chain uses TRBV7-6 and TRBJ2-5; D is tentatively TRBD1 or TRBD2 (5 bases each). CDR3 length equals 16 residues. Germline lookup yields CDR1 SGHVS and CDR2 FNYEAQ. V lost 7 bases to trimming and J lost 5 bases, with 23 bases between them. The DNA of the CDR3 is TGTGCCAGCAACCAAACTCCGGGACGAGGAGAGGAGACCCAGTACTTC. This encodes CASNQTPGRGEETQYF.

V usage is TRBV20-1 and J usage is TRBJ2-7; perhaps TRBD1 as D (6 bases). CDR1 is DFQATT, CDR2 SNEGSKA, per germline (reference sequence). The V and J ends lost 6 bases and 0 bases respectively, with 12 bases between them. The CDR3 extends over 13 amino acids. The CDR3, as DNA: TGCAGTGCCAGTGACAGGAGCTCCTACGAGCAGTACTTC. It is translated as CSASDRSSYEQYF.

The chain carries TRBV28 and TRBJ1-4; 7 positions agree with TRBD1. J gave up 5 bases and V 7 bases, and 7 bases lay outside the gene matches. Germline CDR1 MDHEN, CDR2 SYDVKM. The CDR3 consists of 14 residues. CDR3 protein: CASNPTGTNEKLFF. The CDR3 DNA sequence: TGTGCCAGCAACCCGACAGGGACAAATGAAAAACTGTTTTTT. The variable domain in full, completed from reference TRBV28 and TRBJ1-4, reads DVKVTQSSRYLVKRTGEKVFLECVQDMDHENMFWYRQDPGLGLRLIYFSYDVKMKEKGDIPEGYSVSREKKERFSLILESASTNQTSMYLCASNPTGTNEKLFFGSGTQLSVL.

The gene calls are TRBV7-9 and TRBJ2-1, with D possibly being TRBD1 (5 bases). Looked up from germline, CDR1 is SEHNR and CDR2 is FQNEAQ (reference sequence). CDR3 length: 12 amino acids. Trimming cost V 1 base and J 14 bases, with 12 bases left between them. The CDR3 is CASSLESRVKFF. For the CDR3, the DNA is TGTGCCAGCAGCTTAGAGAGCAGGGTTAAGTTCTTC.

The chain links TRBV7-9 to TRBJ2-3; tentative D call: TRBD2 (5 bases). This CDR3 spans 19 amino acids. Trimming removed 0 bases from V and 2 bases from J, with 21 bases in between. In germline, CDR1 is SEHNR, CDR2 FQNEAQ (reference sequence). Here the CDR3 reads CASSLARADRTGYTDTQYF. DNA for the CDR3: TGTGCCAGCAGCTTAGCGCGGGCGGATCGGACTGGATACACAGATACGCAGTATTTT.

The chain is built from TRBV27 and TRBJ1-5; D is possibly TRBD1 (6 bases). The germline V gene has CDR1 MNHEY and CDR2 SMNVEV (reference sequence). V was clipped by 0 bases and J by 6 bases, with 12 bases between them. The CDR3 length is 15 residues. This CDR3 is CASSLSPGTLQPQHF. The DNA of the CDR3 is TGTGCCAGCAGTTTATCTCCCGGGACACTTCAGCCCCAGCATTTT.

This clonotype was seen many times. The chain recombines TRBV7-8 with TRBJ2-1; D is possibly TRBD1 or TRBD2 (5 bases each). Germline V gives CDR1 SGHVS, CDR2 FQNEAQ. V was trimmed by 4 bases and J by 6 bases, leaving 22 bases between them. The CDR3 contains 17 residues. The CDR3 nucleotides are TGTGCCAGCAGCTCCGCTCCGGGGCCGACTAACTTCAATGAGCAGTTCTTC. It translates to CASSSAPGPTNFNEQFF.

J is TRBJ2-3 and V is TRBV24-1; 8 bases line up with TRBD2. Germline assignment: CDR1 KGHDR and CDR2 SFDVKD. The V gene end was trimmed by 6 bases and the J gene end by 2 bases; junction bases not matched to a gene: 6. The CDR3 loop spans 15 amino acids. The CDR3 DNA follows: TGTGCCACCAGTTCAAGCGGGAGACCCACAGATACGCAGTATTTT. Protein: CATSSSGRPTDTQYF.

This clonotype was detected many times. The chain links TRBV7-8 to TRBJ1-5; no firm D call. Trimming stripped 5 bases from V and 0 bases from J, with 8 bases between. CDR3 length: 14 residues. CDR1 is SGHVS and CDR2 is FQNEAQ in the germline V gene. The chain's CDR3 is CASSNRYSNQPQHF. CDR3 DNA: TGTGCCAGCAGCAACAGATATAGCAATCAGCCCCAGCATTTT. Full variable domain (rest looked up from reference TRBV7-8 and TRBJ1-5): GAGVSQSPRYKVAKRGQDVALRCDPISGHVSLFWYQQALGQGPEFLTYFQNEAQLDKSGLPSDRFFAERPEGSVSTLKIQRTQQEDSAVYLCASSNRYSNQPQHFGDGTRLSIL.

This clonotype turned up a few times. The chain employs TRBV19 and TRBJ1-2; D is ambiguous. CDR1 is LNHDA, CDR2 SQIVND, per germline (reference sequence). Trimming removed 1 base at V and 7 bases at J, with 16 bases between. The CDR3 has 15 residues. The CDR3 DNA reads TGTGCCAGTAGTATAGTACAGTCAGTTTTTAGTGGCTACACCTTC. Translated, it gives CASSIVQSVFSGYTF.

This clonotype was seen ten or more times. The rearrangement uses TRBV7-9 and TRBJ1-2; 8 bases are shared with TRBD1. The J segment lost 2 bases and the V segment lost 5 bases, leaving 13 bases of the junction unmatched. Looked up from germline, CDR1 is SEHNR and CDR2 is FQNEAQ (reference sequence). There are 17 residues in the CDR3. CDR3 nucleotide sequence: TGTGCCAGCAGCGGACAGGGTGTTCCGGAGTCGAACTATGGCTACACCTTC. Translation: CASSGQGVPESNYGYTF.

The CDR3: CASSSGLAGVNEQYF. The CDR3 nucleotides read TGTGCCAGCAGTTCGGGACTAGCGGGAGTGAACGAGCAGTACTTC. This chain connects TRBV6-5 to TRBJ2-7; 14 nucleotides match TRBD2. CDR1 and CDR2 (germline): MNHEY, SVGAGI. After removal of 4 bases from V and 5 bases from J, the junction contained 4 bases not matched to a gene. CDR3 length: 15 amino acids.